This T cell receptor (beta chain) was found in a study of monozygotic twins with inflammatory bowel disease (dated by TCRdb to about 2019). Context from the whole study: The complete study included approximately 28 monozygotic twin pairs: 19 IBD-discordant Danish pairs and nine German pairs, of which four were IBD-concordant and five were IBD-discordant. Disease-associated traits were sought mainly through comparisons between IBD patients and their genetically identical healthy co-twins within discordant pairs. Each individual had, on average, about 151 000 unique TCRalpha sequences and 181 000 unique TCRbeta sequences available for analysis.

From a lookup of the germline V gene (reference sequence), CDR1 and CDR2 are DFQATT and SNEGSKA. The CDR3 goes from the cysteine to the phenylalanine over 15 residues. DNA is not recorded here. The library came from 5' RACE. The input for every TCR library was 3,500 to 4,000 ng of total RNA. For each sample, cDNA synthesis was carried out in eight separate reactions using SMARTScribe reverse transcriptase. During cDNA synthesis, unique molecular identifiers containing a 6-nucleotide sample barcode were introduced by template switching. Amplification of TCRalpha and TCRbeta cDNA involved two nested PCRs of approximately 16 and 9 cycles, and each PCR was followed by bead purification. Before amplification, the cDNA was treated with uracil DNA-glycosylase and purified using the QIAquick PCR purification kit. The second PCR added Illumina TruSeq-compatible adapters along with sample-specific barcodes. TapeStation and Qubit were used to check library quality and concentration, and 5 ng of each library was pooled. Sequencing of pooled libraries was carried out on an Illumina HiSeq2500 single-index Rapid Run using 2 x 100 bp reads and custom sequencing primers. As for the original processing: PCR and sequencing errors were corrected by UMI-based consensus assembly using MiGEC version 1.2.6. MiXCR version 2.1.1 was used for V(D)J alignment, clonotype assembly and CDR3 extraction. Gene usage, clonotype sharing and MAIT/NKT TCR abundance were normalised by analysing the top 1000, 10 000 and 20 000 clonotypes per sample. After downsampling to 27 000 UMIs, diversity was calculated as the inverse Simpson index using the vegan R package. Paired Mann-Whitney U tests were applied to discordant twin pairs, and Benjamini-Hochberg correction was used for multiple testing. After the reads were reprocessed by TCRdb, one entry was made per CDR3 protein sequence, with no DNA. These V and J calls rely on TCRdb rather than the paper's analysis. This sample's records show some 440,000 distinct CDR3 sequences. The biggest ten clones account for 2.4% of the sample.

From each donor, an approximately 2.5 ml peripheral blood sample was drawn into PAXgene tubes and stored at -80 degrees C. Total RNA was isolated from whole blood with the PAXgene blood miRNA kit on an automated QIAcube, without T cell sorting. Deep TCRalpha and TCRbeta repertoire profiling with unique molecular barcoding was performed on peripheral blood of monozygotic twin pairs concordant or discordant for inflammatory bowel disease. Smoking habits were recorded for all twin pairs, with individuals classified as current, former or never smokers. Of note for this clonotype: Its antigen is not yet known.

Study-wide findings and limitations: IBD patients had lower TCRbeta repertoire diversity, measured by the inverse Simpson index, than their healthy co-twins. Different T cell subtypes could not be distinguished in the analysis. No single strong signal or clonotype linked to IBD turned up in the results, so the idea that one exists was not supported. Because patients received different immunosuppressive treatments, the repertoires may have picked up extra background noise and variability between individuals. Fewer clonotypes were shared with other individuals by IBD patients than by healthy twins, most markedly in patients showing signs of disease activity. No difference in repertoire similarity was observed between concordant and discordant twins, possibly owing to limited statistical power.

What was sequenced was blood. The sequence is built from TRBV20-1 and TRBJ2-1; TCRdb outputs TRBD2, but without DNA this stays unchecked. This clonotype was obtained from a human donor with ulcerative colitis or Crohn's disease, or a healthy co-twin of an affected twin (not recorded which). The CDR3 in this case is CSARDPASGGNEQFF.